This TCR beta chain was obtained from a study of blood T cell repertoires in COVID-19. The wider study: Samples taken during acute and convalescent COVID-19 were collected in the United States, Italy and Spain. Sources were T cells, B-cell-depleted T cells, or PBMCs; the material itself was cDNA or gDNA.

One Seattle source followed patients from active infection through their disease course. The CDR3 extends over 15 amino acids. Germline CDR1 reads MNHEY; CDR2 reads SMNVEV (reference sequence). The germline V and J ends were trimmed by 6 bases and 5 bases, with 19 bases remaining between them. Repertoires were generated with immunoSEQ multiplex PCR, while TCRdb's copy carries only in-frame clones and drops some. The top ten hold 10% to 13% of the sample, which has a few hundred thousand clones, 86% seen once. V usage is TRBV27 and J usage is TRBJ1-2, with TRBD1 as a possible D gene (6 bases). This sequence was found in a woman in her forties or fifties with COVID-19, enrolled during active disease. The source material was peripheral blood. The CDR3, as DNA: TGTGCCAGCAGGGTGACGGGCCGAGGGGGATATGGCTACACCTTC. It specifies CASRVTGRGGYGYTF.